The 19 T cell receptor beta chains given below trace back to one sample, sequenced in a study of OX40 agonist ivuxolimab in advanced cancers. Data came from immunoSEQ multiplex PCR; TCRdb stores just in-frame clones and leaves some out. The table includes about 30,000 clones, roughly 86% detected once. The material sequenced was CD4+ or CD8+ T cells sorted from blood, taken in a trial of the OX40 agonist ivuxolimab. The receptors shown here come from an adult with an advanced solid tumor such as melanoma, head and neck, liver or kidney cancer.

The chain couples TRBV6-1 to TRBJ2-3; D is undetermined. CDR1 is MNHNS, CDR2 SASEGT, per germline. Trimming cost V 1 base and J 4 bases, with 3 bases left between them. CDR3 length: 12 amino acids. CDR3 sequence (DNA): TGTGCCAGCAGTGAAGTACCAGATACGCAGTATTTT. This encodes CASSEVPDTQYF.

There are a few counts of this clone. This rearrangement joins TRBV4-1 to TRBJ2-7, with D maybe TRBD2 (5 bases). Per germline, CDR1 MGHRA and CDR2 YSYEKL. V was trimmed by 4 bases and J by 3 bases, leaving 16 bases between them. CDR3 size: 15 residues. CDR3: CASSPSVSEFYEQYF. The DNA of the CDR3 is TGCGCCAGCAGCCCCTCAGTTAGCGAATTCTACGAGCAGTACTTC.

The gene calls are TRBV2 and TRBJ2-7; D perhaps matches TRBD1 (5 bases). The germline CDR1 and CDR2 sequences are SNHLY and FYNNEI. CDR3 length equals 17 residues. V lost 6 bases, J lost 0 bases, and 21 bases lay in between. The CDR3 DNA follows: TGTGCCAGCAGCGGGCAGGGTTGGGGATCTAGCTCCTACGAGCAGTACTTC. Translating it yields CASSGQGWGSSSYEQYF.

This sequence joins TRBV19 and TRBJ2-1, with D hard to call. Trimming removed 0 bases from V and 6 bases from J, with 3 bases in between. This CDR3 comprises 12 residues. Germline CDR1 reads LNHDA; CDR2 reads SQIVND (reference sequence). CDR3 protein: CASSIDGNEQFF. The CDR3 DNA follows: TGTGCCAGTAGTATAGATGGCAATGAGCAGTTCTTC. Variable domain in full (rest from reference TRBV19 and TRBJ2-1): DGGITQSPKYLFRKEGQNVTLSCEQNLNHDAMYWYRQDPGQGLRLIYYSQIVNDFQKGDIAEGYSVSREKKESFPLTVTSAQKNPTAFYLCASSIDGNEQFFGPGTRLTVL.

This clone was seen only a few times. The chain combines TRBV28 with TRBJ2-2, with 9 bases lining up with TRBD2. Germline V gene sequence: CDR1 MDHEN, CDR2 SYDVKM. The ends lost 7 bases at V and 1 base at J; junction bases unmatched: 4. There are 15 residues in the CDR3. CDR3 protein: CASIGREGNTGELFF. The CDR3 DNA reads TGTGCCAGCATAGGGCGGGAGGGGAACACCGGGGAGCTGTTTTTT.

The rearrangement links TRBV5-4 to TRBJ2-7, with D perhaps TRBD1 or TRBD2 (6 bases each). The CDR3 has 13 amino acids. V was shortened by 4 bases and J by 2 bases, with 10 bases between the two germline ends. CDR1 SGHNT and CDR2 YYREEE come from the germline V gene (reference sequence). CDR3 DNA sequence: TGTGCCAGCAGCGGAGGGACAACCTACGAGCAGTACTTC. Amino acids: CASSGGTTYEQYF.

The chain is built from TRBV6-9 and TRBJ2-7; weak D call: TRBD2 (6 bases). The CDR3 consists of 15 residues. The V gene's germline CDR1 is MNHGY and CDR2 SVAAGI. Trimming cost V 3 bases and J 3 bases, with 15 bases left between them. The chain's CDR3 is CASSYGGSRVYEQYF. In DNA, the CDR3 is TGTGCCAGCAGTTACGGGGGTAGCAGGGTCTACGAGCAGTACTTC.

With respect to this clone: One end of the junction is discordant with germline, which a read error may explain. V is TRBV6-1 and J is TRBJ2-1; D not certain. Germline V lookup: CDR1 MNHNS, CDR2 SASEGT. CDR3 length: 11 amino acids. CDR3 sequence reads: CASSYGYERFF. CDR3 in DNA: TGTGCCAGCAGTTACGGGTATGAGCGGTTCTTC.

The CDR3 region is CASSLRATGVEHEQFF. The CDR3 DNA reads TGTGCCAGCAGTTTACGGGCGACGGGAGTAGAACATGAGCAGTTCTTC. V gene TRBV27 combines with J gene TRBJ2-1; D may be TRBD2 (6 bases). The CDR3 runs to 16 residues. The germline CDR1 and CDR2 sequences are MNHEY and SMNVEV (reference sequence). V was shortened by 2 bases and J by 8 bases, with 19 bases between the two germline ends.

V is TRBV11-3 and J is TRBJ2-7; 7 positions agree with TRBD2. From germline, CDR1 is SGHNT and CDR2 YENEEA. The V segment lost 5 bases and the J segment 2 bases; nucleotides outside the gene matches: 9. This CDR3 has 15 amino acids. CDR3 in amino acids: CASSAVSAGTYEQYF. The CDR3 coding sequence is TGTGCCAGCAGCGCAGTTTCAGCGGGAACCTACGAGCAGTACTTC.

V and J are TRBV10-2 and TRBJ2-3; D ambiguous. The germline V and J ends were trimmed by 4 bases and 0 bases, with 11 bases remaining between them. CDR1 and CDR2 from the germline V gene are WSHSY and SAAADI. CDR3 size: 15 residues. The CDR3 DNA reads TGCGCCAGCAGTGGAATGGTAGGGAGCACAGATACGCAGTATTTT. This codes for CASSGMVGSTDTQYF.

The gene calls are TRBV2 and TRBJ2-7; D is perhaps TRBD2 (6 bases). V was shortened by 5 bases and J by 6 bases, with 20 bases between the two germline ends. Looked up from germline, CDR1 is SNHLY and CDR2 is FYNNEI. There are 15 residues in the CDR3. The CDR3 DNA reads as TGTGCCAGCAGTACCTTGGAGGGGAGGATTGGCGAGCAGTACTTC. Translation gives CASSTLEGRIGEQYF.

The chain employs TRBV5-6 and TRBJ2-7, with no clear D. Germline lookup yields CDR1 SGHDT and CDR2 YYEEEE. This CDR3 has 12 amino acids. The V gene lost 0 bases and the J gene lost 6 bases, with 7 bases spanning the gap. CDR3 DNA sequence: TGTGCCAGCAGCTTGGTTGGGGTCGAGCAGTACTTC. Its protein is CASSLVGVEQYF.

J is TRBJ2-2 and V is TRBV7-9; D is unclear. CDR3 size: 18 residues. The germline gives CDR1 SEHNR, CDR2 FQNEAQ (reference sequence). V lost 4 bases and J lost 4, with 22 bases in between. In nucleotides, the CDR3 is TGTGCCAGCAGCTCAAGTTCGGCAGGCGTCTATATCACCGGGGAGCTGTTTTTT. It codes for CASSSSSAGVYITGELFF. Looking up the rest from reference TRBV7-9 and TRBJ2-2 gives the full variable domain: DTGVSQNPRHKITKRGQNVTFRCDPISEHNRLYWYRQTLGQGPEFLTYFQNEAQLEKSRLLSDRFSAERPKGSFSTLEIQRTEQGDSAMYLCASSSSSAGVYITGELFFGEGSRLTVL.

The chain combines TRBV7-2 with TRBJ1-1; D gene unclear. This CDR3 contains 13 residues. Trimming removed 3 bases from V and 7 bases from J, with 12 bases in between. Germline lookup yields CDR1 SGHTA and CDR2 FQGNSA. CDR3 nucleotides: TGTGCCAGCAGCTTGGGTACCCTATATGAAGCTTTCTTT. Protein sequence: CASSLGTLYEAFF.

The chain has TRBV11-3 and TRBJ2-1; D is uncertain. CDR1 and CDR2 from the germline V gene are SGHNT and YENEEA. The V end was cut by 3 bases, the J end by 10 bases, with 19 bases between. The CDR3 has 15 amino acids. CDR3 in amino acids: CASSFRSATVSEQFF. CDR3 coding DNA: TGTGCCAGCAGCTTTAGGAGCGCCACGGTATCCGAGCAGTTCTTC.

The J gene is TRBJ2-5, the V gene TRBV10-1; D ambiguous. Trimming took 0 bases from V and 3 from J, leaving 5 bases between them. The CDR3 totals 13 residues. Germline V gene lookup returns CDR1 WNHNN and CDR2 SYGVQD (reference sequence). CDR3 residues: CASSESGKETQYF. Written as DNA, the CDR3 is TGCGCCAGCAGTGAGTCGGGGAAAGAGACCCAGTACTTC.

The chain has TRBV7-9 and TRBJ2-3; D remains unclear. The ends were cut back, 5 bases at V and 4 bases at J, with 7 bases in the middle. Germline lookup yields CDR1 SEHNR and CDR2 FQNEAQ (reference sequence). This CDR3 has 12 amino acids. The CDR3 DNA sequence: TGTGCCAGCAGCCCGACTGCAGATACGCAGTATTTT. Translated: CASSPTADTQYF.

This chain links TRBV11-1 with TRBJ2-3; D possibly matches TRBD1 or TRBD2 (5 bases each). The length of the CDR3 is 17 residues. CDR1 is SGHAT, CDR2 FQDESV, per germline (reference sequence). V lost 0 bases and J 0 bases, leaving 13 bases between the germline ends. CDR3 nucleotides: TGTGCCAGCAGCTTAGCCGGGACGGCCCCTAGCACAGATACGCAGTATTTT. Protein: CASSLAGTAPSTDTQYF.